Each of the 20 T cell receptor beta chains below was sequenced from the same sample in a study of blood T cell repertoires in COVID-19. Sequencing was performed with immunoSEQ multiplex PCR; in TCRdb, only in-frame clones are kept and a portion is missing. Of about 65,000 clones listed, roughly nine tenths are singletons. The specimen sequenced was peripheral blood. These TCRs come from a man in his 60s with acute or convalescent COVID-19.

The chain has TRBV5-4 and TRBJ1-2, with D hard to call. There are 15 residues in the CDR3. Germline CDR1 is SGHNT and CDR2 is YYREEE (reference sequence). The V end was cut by 4 bases, the J end by 7 bases, with 20 bases between. The CDR3 protein is CASSQKTPAVPGYTF. The DNA of the CDR3 is TGTGCCAGCAGCCAAAAGACACCCGCCGTCCCTGGCTACACCTTC.

The V and J genes are TRBV3-1 (or the pseudogene TRBV3-2) and TRBJ2-3; the match to TRBD2 covers 9 bases. Germline CDR1 reads LGHDT; CDR2 reads YNNKEL (reference sequence). The CDR3 has 16 amino acids. Trimming took 3 bases from V and 4 from J; bases not matched to a gene: 8. The CDR3 spells CASSHQAGGRADTQYF. The DNA for the CDR3 is TGTGCCAGCAGCCATCAGGCGGGGGGGCGTGCAGATACGCAGTATTTT.

This chain links TRBV5-1 with TRBJ1-1, with D possibly matching TRBD1 (5 bases). V lost 0 bases, J lost 6 bases, and 9 bases lay in between. This CDR3 contains 13 residues. The germline gives CDR1 SGHRS, CDR2 YFSETQ. The CDR3 sequence is CASSLGQGSEAFF. CDR3 nucleotides: TGCGCCAGCAGCTTGGGGCAGGGCTCTGAAGCTTTCTTT. The entire variable domain, with the rest obtained from reference TRBV5-1 and TRBJ1-1, is as follows: KAGVTQTPRYLIKTRGQQVTLSCSPISGHRSVSWYQQTPGQGLQFLFEYFSETQRNKGNFPGRFSGRQFSNSRSEMNVSTLELGDSALYLCASSLGQGSEAFFGQGTRLTVV.

V usage is TRBV19 and J usage is TRBJ2-2; D remains unclear. CDR3 length: 15 amino acids. CDR1 and CDR2 from the germline V gene are LNHDA and SQIVND (reference sequence). V lost 7 bases, J lost 1 base, and 13 bases lay in between. In DNA form, the CDR3 reads TGTGCCAGTACCCCAGAGGTTTGGAACACCGGGGAGCTGTTTTTT. This codes for CASTPEVWNTGELFF.

The V and J genes are TRBV5-1 and TRBJ1-2; 7 nucleotides match TRBD1. This CDR3 spans 14 amino acids. Germline values: CDR1 SGHRS, CDR2 YFSETQ. Trimming removed 7 bases from V and 8 bases from J; junction bases left unmatched: 14. The CDR3 loop is CASAVPEQGGGYTF. The CDR3 DNA reads TGCGCCAGCGCCGTCCCGGAGCAGGGGGGCGGCTACACCTTC.

The chain couples TRBV5-1 to TRBJ1-3; the D is unclear. Germline-derived CDR1 and CDR2 are SGHRS and YFSETQ. V was clipped by 6 bases and J by 0 bases, with 13 bases between them. The CDR3 runs 15 residues. The CDR3 region has the DNA TGCGCCAGCACCCTTGGTGGGAGCTCTGGAAACACCATATATTTT. This encodes CASTLGGSSGNTIYF.

CDR3 sequence (DNA): TGCGCCAGCAGCTTGAATGCGGGGAACACTGAAGCTTTCTTT. Translation gives CASSLNAGNTEAFF. V usage is TRBV5-1 and J usage is TRBJ1-1; D is uncertain. The V gene's germline CDR1 is SGHRS and CDR2 YFSETQ. The CDR3 is 14 residues long. Trimming left V 1 base short and J 1 base short, with 8 bases between.

The chain uses TRBV13 and TRBJ1-5; D is uncertain. The CDR3 extends over 14 amino acids. Trimming left V 3 bases short and J 0 bases short, with 6 bases between. In germline, CDR1 is PRHDT, CDR2 FYEKMQ (reference sequence). The CDR3 DNA follows: TGTGCCAGCAGCTTCGGGAATAGCAATCAGCCCCAGCATTTT. This codes for CASSFGNSNQPQHF.

This chain connects TRBV3-1 (or the pseudogene TRBV3-2) to TRBJ1-1, with a tentative D call TRBD1 (5 bases). V lost 1 base and J 5 bases, leaving 11 bases between the germline ends. The CDR3 extends over 14 amino acids. Per germline, CDR1 LGHDT and CDR2 YNNKEL (reference sequence). CDR3 nucleotide sequence: TGTGCCAGCAGCCAAGTGGGGGGGGGAACTGAAGCTTTCTTT. It yields the protein CASSQVGGGTEAFF.

CDR3 DNA: TGTGCCAGCTCCCTCGACAGGGGGTATGAAAAACTGTTTTTT. Translating gives CASSLDRGYEKLFF. The V call is TRBV18, the J call TRBJ1-4; 9 bases map to TRBD1. The germline CDR1 and CDR2 sequences are KGHSH and LQKENI. The CDR3 covers 14 residues. The junction had 5 bases not matched to a gene; V was cut back by 6 bases and J by 6 bases.

The gene calls are TRBV5-1 and TRBJ1-1; 9 positions match TRBD1. Germline trimming cut 4 bases from V and 6 bases from J; bases unmatched to any gene: 4. This CDR3 has 13 residues. Germline CDR1 is SGHRS and CDR2 is YFSETQ. The CDR3 reads CASSHGQGPEAFF. Written as DNA, the CDR3 is TGCGCCAGCAGCCACGGACAGGGGCCTGAAGCTTTCTTT.

The rearrangement uses TRBV9 and TRBJ2-3, with D perhaps TRBD2 (6 bases). Trimming took off 2 bases at V and 6 bases at J, with 10 bases between the two ends. The germline gives CDR1 SGDLS, CDR2 YYNGEE. The CDR3 totals 13 residues. This chain's CDR3 is CASSVQGGDTQYF. As DNA, the CDR3 is TGTGCCAGCAGCGTTCAGGGAGGCGATACGCAGTATTTT.

The V and J genes are TRBV10-2 and TRBJ2-7, with D possibly being TRBD1 (5 bases). The V end lost 6 bases, the J end lost 3 bases, and 12 bases lay between the germline ends. There are 13 residues in the CDR3. CDR1 is WSHSY, CDR2 SAAADI, per germline. The CDR3 nucleotides read TGCGCCAGCAGCGAAGGGGCCTACTACGAGCAGTACTTC. It yields the protein CASSEGAYYEQYF.

The V and J genes are TRBV5-5 and TRBJ1-3; 7 nucleotides agree with TRBD1. Germline-derived CDR1 and CDR2 are SGHKS and YYEKEE (reference sequence). V was clipped by 0 bases and J by 2 bases; unmatched bases: 2. The CDR3 length is 15 residues. CDR3 region: CASSLGQGTGNTIYF. The CDR3 coding sequence is TGTGCCAGCAGCTTGGGACAGGGTACTGGAAACACCATATATTTT. The complete variable domain, with remaining parts taken from reference TRBV5-5 and TRBJ1-3, reads DAGVTQSPTHLIKTRGQQVTLRCSPISGHKSVSWYQQVLGQGPQFIFQYYEKEERGRGNFPDRFSARQFPNYSSELNVNALLLGDSALYLCASSLGQGTGNTIYFGEGSWLTVV.

This CDR3 reads CASSFDRRSNEQFF. The CDR3 DNA reads as TGTGCCAGCAGCTTCGACAGGCGAAGTAATGAGCAGTTCTTC. The chain links TRBV6-5 to TRBJ2-1; D may be TRBD1 (6 bases). Between the trimmed V and J ends, which lost 6 bases and 7 bases, there was a span of 16 bases. Looked up from germline, CDR1 is MNHEY and CDR2 is SVGAGI. The CDR3 is 14 residues long.

This sequence joins TRBV5-4 and TRBJ1-1; D unresolved. This CDR3 is 16 amino acids long. Germline CDR1 and CDR2: SGHNT and YYREEE (reference sequence). V shed 0 bases and J shed 0 bases, with 12 bases lying between them. In nucleotides, the CDR3 is TGTGCCAGCAGCTTGGCATGGGGAGGGCTGAACACTGAAGCTTTCTTT. Its translation is CASSLAWGGLNTEAFF.

The chain couples TRBV7-2 to TRBJ2-3; 10 bases fit TRBD2. Germline assignment: CDR1 SGHTA and CDR2 FQGNSA. The V and J ends lost 4 bases and 7 bases, in that order; junction bases with no gene match: 8. The CDR3 spans 15 residues. CDR3 DNA: TGTGCCAGCAGCTCCAGCGGGGGGGCGGGATATACGCAGTATTTT. This codes for CASSSSGGAGYTQYF.

The chain carries TRBV29-1 and TRBJ2-1; tentative D call: TRBD1 (6 bases). The V gene lost 4 bases and the J gene lost 9 bases, with 16 bases spanning the gap. CDR1 SQVTM and CDR2 ANQGSEA come from the germline V gene. CDR3 length: 13 amino acids. The CDR3 loop is CSVAQGRESEQFF. CDR3 nucleotide sequence: TGCAGCGTTGCACAGGGACGAGAGAGTGAGCAGTTCTTC.

This clone came up once. V gene TRBV11-3 combines with J gene TRBJ2-1; no reliable D call. Germline lookup yields CDR1 SGHNT and CDR2 YENEEA. V lost 5 bases and J 7 bases, leaving 6 bases between the germline ends. The CDR3 extends over 11 amino acids. CDR3 amino acids: CASSLTNEQFF. CDR3 DNA sequence: TGTGCCAGCAGCCTCACTAATGAGCAGTTCTTC. The variable domain in full, completed from reference TRBV11-3 and TRBJ2-1, reads EAGVVQSPRYKIIEKKQPVAFWCNPISGHNTLYWYLQNLGQGPELLIRYENEEAVDDSQLPKDRFSAERLKGVDSTLKIQPAELGDSAVYLCASSLTNEQFFGPGTRLTVL.

The chain is built from TRBV9 and TRBJ2-2, with a possible D match to TRBD2 (6 bases). The CDR3 extends over 14 amino acids. Germline V CDR1 and CDR2: SGDLS, YYNGEE. Trimming cost V 0 bases and J 3 bases, with 6 bases left between them. For the CDR3, the DNA is TGTGCCAGCAGCGTAGCGGGGGACACCGGGGAGCTGTTTTTT. It encodes CASSVAGDTGELFF.